Included here is one T cell receptor (beta chain) sequence, with context. This record belongs to a study of blood T cell repertoires in COVID-19. Study-wide context: Samples of COVID-19 (acute and convalescent) were obtained from the United States, Italy and Spain. In each case, the material was cDNA or gDNA derived from T cells, B-cell-depleted T cells, or PBMCs.

The CDR3 contains 14 residues. Trimming left V 5 bases short and J 4 bases short, with 12 bases between. Germline V gene sequence: CDR1 PRHDT, CDR2 FYEKMQ (reference sequence). TCRdb keeps only in-frame clones here, not all; method: immunoSEQ multiplex PCR. The data show some 38,000 clones, roughly 74% seen once. A Seattle source enrolled patients during active infection and followed them longitudinally. The sample was peripheral blood. The receptor comes from a man aged 65 to 79 with COVID-19, enrolled during active disease. J is TRBJ1-5 and V is TRBV13; D might be TRBD1 (5 bases). The CDR3 DNA is TGTGCCAGCAGCCCTGACAGTCAAAATCAGCCCCAGCATTTT. Its translation is CASSPDSQNQPQHF.